This paragraph covers one T cell receptor beta chain sequence. As processed by the authors: The assay estimated nucleated cells by amplifying reference gene primers. Sequencing was performed with immunoSEQ multiplex PCR; in TCRdb, only in-frame clones are kept and a portion is missing. That table supplies the V and J calls and clone size; D and trimming were determined from the DNA. The data contain 100,000 to 150,000 clones, around 85% of them singletons. This sample was included in a study of blood T cell repertoires in COVID-19. Study in general: Spain, Italy and the United States supplied samples that represented acute and convalescent COVID-19. Sources were T cells, B-cell-depleted T cells, or PBMCs; the material itself was cDNA or gDNA.

Germline V gene data show CDR1 as MGHRA and CDR2 as YSYEKL. CDR3 length equals 13 residues. Trimming pared 4 bases from V and 7 bases from J, leaving 10 bases between. The rearrangement uses TRBV4-1 and TRBJ2-2; a possible D gene is TRBD2 (6 bases). Material for sequencing was peripheral blood. The TCR was taken from a man aged 25-40 years with COVID-19, enrolled during active disease. Here the CDR3 reads CASSPEGRGELFF. The CDR3 bases are TGCGCCAGCAGCCCGGAGGGCCGCGGGGAGCTGTTTTTT.